This T cell receptor (beta chain) was identified during a study of metastatic and nonmetastatic thyroid tumors. TCRdb re-called clones from the PCR reads using MiXCR. The data hold 11,000 to 15,000 clones, with around 3.9% observed a single time. All patients were untreated before thyroid surgery. This clone was found a few times. Germline CDR1 reads MNHNS; CDR2 reads SASEGT. Trimming cost V 1 base and J 4 bases, with 16 bases left between them. The CDR3 consists of 17 residues. The genes are TRBV6-1 and TRBJ2-2; possible D gene TRBD2, 5 bases. This sequence was found in a female donor with papillary thyroid cancer or a benign thyroid nodule (not recorded which). Some clones in this sample may be carry-over from other donors' samples. Sequencing was done on a sample of tumor tissue. This CDR3 reads CASSEVIEGVGTGELFF. CDR3 coding DNA: TGTGCCAGCAGTGAAGTTATCGAGGGAGTTGGCACCGGGGAGCTGTTTTTT.